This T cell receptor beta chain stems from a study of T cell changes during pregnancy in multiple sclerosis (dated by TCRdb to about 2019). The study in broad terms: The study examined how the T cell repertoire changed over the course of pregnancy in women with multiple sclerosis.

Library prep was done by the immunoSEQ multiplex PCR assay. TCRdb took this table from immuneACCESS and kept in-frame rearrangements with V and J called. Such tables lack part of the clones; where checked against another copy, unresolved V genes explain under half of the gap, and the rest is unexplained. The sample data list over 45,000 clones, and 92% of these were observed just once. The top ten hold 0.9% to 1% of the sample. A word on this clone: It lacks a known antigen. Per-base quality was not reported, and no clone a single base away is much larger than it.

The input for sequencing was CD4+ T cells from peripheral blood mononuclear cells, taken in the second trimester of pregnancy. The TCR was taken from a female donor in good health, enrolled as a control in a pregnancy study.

The nucleotides are TGTGCCAGCAGCTTATGGGGGACTAGCGGGAGAAGTTATGAGCAGTTCTTC. Its protein product is CASSLWGTSGRSYEQFF. The chain is made from TRBV11-3 and TRBJ2-1, with 14 middle bases fitting TRBD2. The CDR3 spans 17 residues, from the cysteine through the phenylalanine. The only DNA kept is the CDR3, 51 bases in frame from the first base. V ends up 2 bases short and J 8 bases short, with an unmatched junction base count of 8. Looking up the germline V gene yields CDR1 SGHNT and CDR2 YENEEA.